This TCR beta chain was documented in a study of T cells after yellow fever vaccination. CDR3 length equals 11 residues. Germline CDR1 reads LGHDT; CDR2 reads YNNKEL (reference sequence). The V end was cut by 5 bases, the J end by 3 bases, with 4 bases between. Whole-study findings and limits: Post-booster repertoires again held most primary-vaccination clones (around 95% CD4, 88% CD8). Across the CD4 and CD8 compartments, a small share of clonotypes was present in both. Though weaker, the secondary response peaked faster, on day 5 versus 15.

This clonotype was seen ten or more times. What it binds is unknown. UMIs and a universal primer site were added when TCR cDNA was made by 5'RACE template switching. TCRdb reprocessed the 5' RACE reads with MiXCR, giving one entry per CDR3 protein. Among roughly 150,000 distinct CDR3 sequences, 7.7% were seen once, and the ten largest hold under 0.85%. The chain carries TRBV3-1 and TRBJ2-5, with D unresolved. The receptor comes from a man aged 25-45 years who received the YFV17D yellow fever vaccine. Sequences were derived from CD4+ T cells sorted from PBMCs, sampled 5 days after the yellow fever booster vaccination. This CDR3 is CASSVEETQYF. DNA for the CDR3: TGTGCCAGCAGCGTAGAAGAGACCCAGTACTTC.